This T cell receptor (beta chain) was documented in a study of T cells after yellow fever vaccination. About the research overall: The SMART-Seq v4 Ultra Low Input method served to prepare the low-cell-number fractions. Findings of the study overall: Booster sampling recovered most clones from primary vaccination (under 97% CD4, approximately 88% CD8). Abundant bulk-derived clonotypes could contaminate FACS-sorted repertoires. Shared CD4/CD8 clonotypes were a small share, likely from convergent recombination.

This clonotype has at least ten counts. Its antigen is unidentified. Per the germline V gene, CDR1 is SGHRS and CDR2 is YFSETQ. Trimming cost V 2 bases and J 1 base, with 9 bases left between them. CDR3 length equals 15 residues. TCRdb analysed the 5' RACE reads with MiXCR anew, one entry per CDR3 protein. The table has hundreds of thousands of distinct CDR3 sequences, around 9.3% seen once. The material was CD4+ T cells sorted from PBMCs, obtained 5 days after the yellow fever booster vaccination. The chain joins TRBV5-1 to TRBJ2-2; D is uncertain. The TCR comes from a man younger than 35 who received the YFV17D yellow fever vaccine. CDR3: CASSFHELNTGELFF. Here the CDR3 DNA reads TGCGCCAGCAGCTTTCATGAACTGAACACCGGGGAGCTGTTTTTT.